A selection of T cell receptor beta chains follows, all from one sample in a study of blood T cell repertoires in COVID-19. Here immunoSEQ multiplex PCR was the method, and the copy in TCRdb shows in-frame clones only, minus some. The sample has about 480,000 clones, 80% to 90% seen once. The sample consisted of peripheral blood. Source of these receptors: a man aged 18 to 30 with COVID-19, enrolled during active disease. CDR3s leave out the opening cysteine and the closing phenylalanine or tryptophan. The D gene is left open where the match is weak. Size tells how often a clone was seen (once, few, many) or the class of an expanded clone, and some rows leave it out.

NA	TRBV19	NA	ASSSVPDNEQF
NA	TRBV13	few	ASSLRGSPGELF
NA	TRBV12-5	NA	ASGSEILPDRTPDEQY
NA	TRBV3-1/TRBV3-2	NA	ASSQAASETQY
NA	TRBV20-1	NA	SAPQETQY
TRBD1	TRBV19	NA	ASSSVGTGDGEQY
TRBD1	TRBV18	NA	ASSPGTANEKLF
NA	TRBV5-4	NA	ASSLALTEQETQY
TRBD2	TRBV7-2	NA	ASSLSGGPYEQY
NA	TRBV7-2	NA	ASSLLFYEQY
TRBD2	TRBV9	NA	ASSVGPSGGTDTQY
NA	TRBV11-2	NA	ASSLGARGTNYGYT
NA	TRBV19	NA	ASRATGSSTDTQY
TRBD1	TRBV7-2	few	ASSLQGAAEAF
TRBD2	TRBV2	NA	ASKGLAYNEQF
NA	TRBV29-1	NA	SFLRSAGNEQF
TRBD1	TRBV5-8	NA	ASSTGQNNSPLH
NA	TRBV19	NA	ASCPGPTGNSYEQY
NA	TRBV14	NA	ASSQDRGSYNEQF
TRBD2	TRBV10-3	NA	AIMASGGESTDTQY
NA	TRBV27	once	ASSPLEGGDEQF
NA	TRBV6-5	NA	ASSYSPSPREEQY
TRBD2	TRBV4-2	NA	ASSQESLAANTGELF
NA	TRBV19	once	ASSAGGYSTDTQY
NA	TRBV7-6	NA	ASSSNRGAGNTIY
TRBD1	TRBV28	NA	ASSTGQGNLWDYGYT
NA	TRBV7-8	NA	ASSSGRGQNYEKLF
NA	TRBV6-5	NA	ASRLGQRDNSPLH
NA	TRBV6-5	NA	ASSYNGEPYGYT
NA	TRBV30	NA	AWSPSDTQY
TRBD2	TRBV5-8	NA	ASTIYAGDTGELF
NA	TRBV4-2	NA	ASSQRGGVFGTEAF
TRBD1	TRBV6-2/TRBV6-3	NA	ASSYLGQRVNSPLH
NA	TRBV3-1/TRBV3-2	NA	ASSQGGGAGYT
TRBD1	TRBV7-3	NA	ASSTLQGSNEQF
TRBD2	TRBV6-5	NA	ASSPDRGVRSEQF
NA	TRBV11-2	NA	ASSLVTGGQETQY
NA	TRBV20-1	NA	SAIQGYEQY
TRBD2	TRBV5-1	NA	ASSLVSSGDNEQF
NA	TRBV11-2	NA	ASSSLGAGYNEQF
TRBD2	TRBV7-3	NA	ASSLAGGIDEQF
NA	TRBV25-1	NA	ASSEYFGGGGRGEQY